This TCR beta chain was retrieved from a study of blood T cell repertoires in COVID-19. Generated by immunoSEQ multiplex PCR, the TCRdb table keeps only in-frame clones and is missing some. The sample lists about 53,000 clones; 90% were seen once. The sample taken for sequencing was peripheral blood. This TCR derives from a human donor in a cohort sampled during active COVID-19.

The CDR3 loop is CASSQVGGTDTQYF. The CDR3 bases are TGCGCCAGCAGCCAAGTAGGAGGAACAGATACGCAGTATTTT. The chain uses TRBV4-1 and TRBJ2-3, with a possible D match to TRBD2 (5 bases). Germline CDR1 is MGHRA and CDR2 is YSYEKL. The CDR3 runs 14 residues. Trimming took off 1 base at V and 3 bases at J, with 8 bases between the two ends.